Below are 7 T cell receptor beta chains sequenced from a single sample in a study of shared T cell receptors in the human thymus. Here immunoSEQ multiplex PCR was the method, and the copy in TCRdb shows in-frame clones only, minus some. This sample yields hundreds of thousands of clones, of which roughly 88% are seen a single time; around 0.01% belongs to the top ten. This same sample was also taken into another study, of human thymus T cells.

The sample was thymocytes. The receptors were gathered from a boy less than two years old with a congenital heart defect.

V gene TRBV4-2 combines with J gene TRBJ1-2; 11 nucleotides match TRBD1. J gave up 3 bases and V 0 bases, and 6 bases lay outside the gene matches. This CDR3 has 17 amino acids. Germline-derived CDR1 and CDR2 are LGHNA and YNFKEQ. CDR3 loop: CASSQEMRTGGDYGYTF. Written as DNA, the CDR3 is TGTGCCAGCAGCCAAGAAATGAGGACAGGGGGCGACTATGGCTACACCTTC.

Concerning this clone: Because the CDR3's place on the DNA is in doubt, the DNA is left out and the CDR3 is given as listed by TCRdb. The CDR3 here is CSVAKGTGNEQCF. The chain recombines TRBV29-1 with TRBJ2-7; TRBD1 was called by the table and not checked on the DNA. With termini counted, the CDR3 has 13 amino acids. The germline CDR1 and CDR2 sequences are SQVTM and ANQGSEA.

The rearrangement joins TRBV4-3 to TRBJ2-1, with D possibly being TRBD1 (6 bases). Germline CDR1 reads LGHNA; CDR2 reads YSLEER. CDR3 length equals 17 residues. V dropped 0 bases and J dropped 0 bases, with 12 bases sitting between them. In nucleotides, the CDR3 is TGCGCCAGCAGCCAAGATAGGGGGTGGAGCTCCTACAATGAGCAGTTCTTC. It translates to CASSQDRGWSSYNEQFF.

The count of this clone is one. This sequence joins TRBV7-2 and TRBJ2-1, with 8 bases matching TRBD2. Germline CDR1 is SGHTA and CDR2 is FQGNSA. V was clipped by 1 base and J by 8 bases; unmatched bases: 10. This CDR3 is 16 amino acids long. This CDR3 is CASSLVSEREPDEQFF. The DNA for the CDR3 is TGTGCCAGCAGCTTAGTTAGTGAGCGGGAGCCTGATGAGCAGTTCTTC.

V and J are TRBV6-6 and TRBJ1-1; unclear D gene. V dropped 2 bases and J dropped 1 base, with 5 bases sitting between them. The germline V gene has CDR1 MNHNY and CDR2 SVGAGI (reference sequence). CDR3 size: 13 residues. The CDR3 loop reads CASSYGQNTEAFF. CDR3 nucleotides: TGTGCCAGCAGTTACGGGCAGAACACTGAAGCTTTCTTT.

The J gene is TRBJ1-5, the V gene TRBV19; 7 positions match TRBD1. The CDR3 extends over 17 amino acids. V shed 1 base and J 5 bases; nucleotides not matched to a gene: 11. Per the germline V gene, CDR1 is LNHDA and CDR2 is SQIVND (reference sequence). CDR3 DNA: TGTGCCAGTAGTATAGTTTCCGACCGACAGGGCCATCAGCCCCAGCATTTT. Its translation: CASSIVSDRQGHQPQHF.

In nucleotides, the CDR3 is TGTGCCAGCAGCTTGTTCGCAGGGAGGAGCGGGGAGCTGTTTTTT. This gives the protein CASSLFAGRSGELFF. This rearrangement joins TRBV5-6 to TRBJ2-2; TRBD2 is a possible D gene (6 bases). With 1 base removed from V and 7 bases from J, the gap between germline ends came to 14 bases. The CDR3 runs 15 residues. Germline lookup yields CDR1 SGHDT and CDR2 YYEEEE. Variable domain in full (rest from reference TRBV5-6 and TRBJ2-2): DAGVTQSPTHLIKTRGQQVTLRCSPKSGHDTVSWYQQALGQGPQFIFQYYEEEERQRGNFPDRFSGHQFPNYSSELNVNALLLGDSALYLCASSLFAGRSGELFFGEGSRLTVL.